This T cell receptor (beta chain) comes out of a study of CD8+ T cells in alopecia areata. Study conclusions and caveats: The study found TCR sharing across patients less clear than in mice, possibly for HLA reasons.

Reverse transcribed after extraction, RNA yielded cDNA as the sequencing template. Sequencing used immunoSEQ multiplex PCR; TCRdb keeps in-frame clones, though not all of them. The sample has about 64,000 clones; 44% are singletons. This clone has only a few counts. Its target is not known. This CDR3 has 13 amino acids. Germline lookup yields CDR1 SNHLY and CDR2 FYNNEI. Trimming shortened V by 11 bases and J by 6 bases, and 17 bases separated the two germline ends. Sorting of PBMCs yielded the CD4+ and CD8+ T cells. The chain combines TRBV2 with TRBJ2-1; D is perhaps TRBD2 (9 bases). The specimen was NKG2D-low CD8+ T cells sorted from blood. The sequence came from a human donor with alopecia areata. In DNA, the CDR3 is TGTGCCGGACAGGGACTAGCCTCCAATGAGCAGTTCTTC. Residues: CAGQGLASNEQFF. Variable domain in full (rest from reference TRBV2 and TRBJ2-1): EPEVTQTPSHQVTQMGQEVILRCVPISNHLYFYWYRQILGQKVEFLVSFYNNEISEKSEIFDDQFSVERPDGSNFTLKIRSTKLEDSAMYFCAGQGLASNEQFFGPGTRLTVL.